Listed below are T cell receptor beta chains from one sample, sequenced in a study of CD8+ T cells in alopecia areata. TCRdb's table, derived via immunoSEQ multiplex PCR, lists solely in-frame clones and lacks some. The data contain over 90,000 clones, around 86% of them singletons. Here the sequenced sample was CD8+ T cells sorted from blood, taken at approximately week 31, from a patient treated with tofacitinib. The source of these receptors is a human donor with alopecia areata. The CDR3 runs from the conserved cysteine through the conserved F or W. The D gene is left open where the match is weak. Size is stated for part of the rows, as once, few or many counts, or as a class when the clone is expanded.

TRBD1	TRBV29-1	TRBJ2-7	.	TGCAGCGTTCCAGGACAGGACCGCTCCTACGAGCAGTACTTC	CSVPGQDRSYEQYF
TRBD2	TRBV27	TRBJ2-1	.	TGTGCCAGCAGTGCCGGGACTAGCGGTTACAATGAGCAGTTCTTC	CASSAGTSGYNEQFF
.	TRBV7-9	TRBJ2-7	.	TGTGCCAGCAGCTCCAAAGACAGAGCCACCTACGAGCAGTACTTC	CASSSKDRATYEQYF
TRBD2	TRBV6-5	TRBJ2-7	.	TGTGCCAGCAGTTACGAGCCTAGCGGGGACCTGGAGCAGTACTTC	CASSYEPSGDLEQYF
.	TRBV6-5	TRBJ2-2	.	TGTGCCAGCAGTTACGAAAGCAGCGATGAAACCGGGGAGCTGTTTTTT	CASSYESSDETGELFF
.	TRBV7-9	TRBJ2-7	.	TGTGCCAGCAGCTTAACGGACAGATCCTACGAGCAGTACTTC	CASSLTDRSYEQYF
.	TRBV30	TRBJ2-1	.	TGTGCCTGGAGTGTATGGTTTATTAGCGAGCTTTCCTACAATGAGCAGTTCTTC	CAWSVWFISELSYNEQFF
TRBD1	TRBV6-1	TRBJ2-3	.	TGTGCCAGCAGTCACAGGGGGCTTAGCACAGATACGCAGTATTTT	CASSHRGLSTDTQYF
.	TRBV30	TRBJ1-5	.	TGTGCCCGGAGTGTAAGGCGGAATCAGCCCCAGCATTTT	CARSVRRNQPQHF
TRBD1	TRBV5-6	TRBJ2-1	.	TGTGCCAGCAGCTTGGCCGAGACAGGGCCCTACAATGAGCAGTTCTTC	CASSLAETGPYNEQFF
.	TRBV13	TRBJ2-7	.	TGTGCCAGCAGCCCACCGGACAGACGTTACGAGCAGTACTTC	CASSPPDRRYEQYF
.	TRBV6-6	TRBJ2-3	.	TGTGCCAGCAGATCGGCTCCGGTCACAGATACGCAGTATTTT	CASRSAPVTDTQYF
.	TRBV7-8	TRBJ2-5	.	TGTGCCAGCAGCCCAAAGTGGGGGCAGGGAGAGACCCAGTACTTC	CASSPKWGQGETQYF
TRBD2	TRBV6-5	TRBJ2-7	.	TGTGCCAGCAGTTATCTTCCTAGCGGGGGAACCTACGAGCAGTACTTC	CASSYLPSGGTYEQYF
.	TRBV28	TRBJ2-2	few	TGTGCCAGCAGTTTACCAGGGTTTTACACCGGGGAGCTGTTTTTT	CASSLPGFYTGELFF
.	TRBV7-2	TRBJ2-1	.	TGTGCCAGCAGCTTAGGAGAGGGCTACCTTTACAATGAGCAGTTCTTC	CASSLGEGYLYNEQFF
.	TRBV27	TRBJ2-7	.	TGTGCCAGCAGTTTAGCTGGGACAACACGCAACTACGAGCAGTACTTC	CASSLAGTTRNYEQYF
.	TRBV7-9	TRBJ2-7	.	TGTGCCAGCAGTCCATTAAGCTCCTACGAGCAGTACTTC	CASSPLSSYEQYF
.	TRBV5-4	TRBJ2-7	.	TGTGCCAGCAGCCAGGACTTGTACGAGCAGTACTTC	CASSQDLYEQYF
TRBD2	TRBV7-8	TRBJ2-1	.	TGTGCCAGCAGCCTAAGGACTAGCGGGGGCCCCCGCTCCTACAATGAGCAGTTCTTC	CASSLRTSGGPRSYNEQFF
TRBD2	TRBV7-8	TRBJ2-1	.	TGTGCCAGCAGCTTAGCAGGCGGGGGGCCCTACAATGAGCAGTTCTTC	CASSLAGGGPYNEQFF
.	TRBV6-4	TRBJ2-5	few	TGTGCCAGCAGTGCTGGGGGAGGAGGGGAGACCCAGTACTTC	CASSAGGGGETQYF
.	TRBV5-1	TRBJ2-3	.	TGCGCCAGCAGCTTCAGGGGCAGAGGCACAGATACGCAGTATTTT	CASSFRGRGTDTQYF
.	TRBV29-1	TRBJ2-5	few	TGCAGCGTTGAAGCCCCCGGGAGACAAGAGACCCAGTACTTC	CSVEAPGRQETQYF
.	TRBV5-1	TRBJ2-3	once	TGCGCCAGCAGCTTGGAACTCCCATTAACAGATACGCAGTATTTT	CASSLELPLTDTQYF
.	TRBV29-1	TRBJ1-1	.	TGCAGCGTTTGGGAGATGAGGGCTGAAGCTTTCTTT	CSVWEMRAEAFF
TRBD1	TRBV2	TRBJ2-7	.	TGTGCCAGCAGTACGACAGGGGCGGGTAGGAACGAGCAGTACTTC	CASSTTGAGRNEQYF
.	TRBV7-8	TRBJ1-2	.	TGTGCCAGCAGCTTATCAAGGGACTATGGCTACACCTTC	CASSLSRDYGYTF
.	TRBV7-9	TRBJ1-6	once	TGTGCCAGCAGCTCACCGGGAAGTTCACCCCTCCACTTT	CASSSPGSSPLHF
TRBD1	TRBV30	TRBJ2-3	.	TGTGCCTGGACCCTTAGGGGGCCGAGGGCAGATACGCAGTATTTT	CAWTLRGPRADTQYF
.	TRBV27	TRBJ2-7	.	TGTGCCAGCAGTTTTTGGGCCGAATCCTACGAGCAGTACTTC	CASSFWAESYEQYF
.	TRBV27	TRBJ1-4	once	TGTGCCAGCAGACCTGGGACACTTGAAGTCGAAAAACTGTTTTTT	CASRPGTLEVEKLFF
.	TRBV4-1	TRBJ1-5	.	TGCGCCAGCAGCCAAGAAGTGGGGGCGAGGGGCAATCAGCCCCAGCATTTT	CASSQEVGARGNQPQHF
TRBD1	TRBV15	TRBJ2-2	.	TGTGCCACCAGCAGAGCCAGGGGGAGGGAGCTGTTTTTT	CATSRARGRELFF
.	TRBV27	TRBJ1-1	.	TGTGCCAGCAGTTCCCTATCACAGGAGATGAACACTGAAGCTTTCTTT	CASSSLSQEMNTEAFF
.	TRBV4-2	TRBJ2-5	few	TGTGCCAGCAGCCAAGATCCTGGAGCGGGTAGTTTAGAGACCCAGTACTTC	CASSQDPGAGSLETQYF
.	TRBV7-9	TRBJ2-5	.	TGTGCCAGCAGCTCCTGGACCTTGGGGGAGACCCAGTACTTC	CASSSWTLGETQYF
TRBD1	TRBV27	TRBJ2-7	.	TGTGCCAGCAGTTTGGGACAGGGGCTTACCTACGAGCAGTACTTC	CASSLGQGLTYEQYF
.	TRBV6-1	TRBJ2-2	.	TGTGCCAGCAGTGAACCCACCGGACTTGCGACCGGGGAGCTGTTTTTT	CASSEPTGLATGELFF
TRBD2	TRBV4-1	TRBJ2-1	few	TGCGCCAGCAGCCTTGAGACTAGCGGGAGGGCCTACAATGAGCAGTTCTTC	CASSLETSGRAYNEQFF
.	TRBV6-6	TRBJ2-5	once	TGTGCCAGCAGGCCAAACAGGGTCTCTTTGGAAGAGACCCAGTACTTC	CASRPNRVSLEETQYF
TRBD1	TRBV7-9	TRBJ2-2	.	TGTGCCAGCACCTCCGACAGGGTGAACACCGGGGAGCTGTTTTTT	CASTSDRVNTGELFF
TRBD2	TRBV29-1	TRBJ2-1	.	TGCAGCGTTGTCCCAGCGGGGGGGCGTGAGCAGTTCTTC	CSVVPAGGREQFF
.	TRBV6-5	TRBJ1-1	.	TGTGCCAGCAGAGCGGGGCCTATGAACACTGAAGCTTTCTTT	CASRAGPMNTEAFF
.	TRBV6-6	TRBJ2-1	once	TGTGCCAGCAGTTACGGAGGGGTGCATGAGCAGTTCTTC	CASSYGGVHEQFF
TRBD2	TRBV7-9	TRBJ2-7	.	TGTGCCAGCAGCTACTCACTAGCGGGAGCCTACGAGCAGTACTTC	CASSYSLAGAYEQYF
TRBD2	TRBV2	TRBJ2-1	.	TGTGCCAGCAGTGACAATCTTCGTCTAGCGGGACCTCAGCCTGAGCAGTTCTTC	CASSDNLRLAGPQPEQFF
.	TRBV13	TRBJ2-7	.	TGTGCCAGCAGTCCGGGGCTAGGGAGCTACGAGCAGTACTTC	CASSPGLGSYEQYF
TRBD1	TRBV7-2	TRBJ2-7	.	TGTGCCAGCAGCTTAGAGGGACAGGGAATCCACGAGCAGTACTTC	CASSLEGQGIHEQYF
TRBD1	TRBV6-1	TRBJ2-7	.	TGTGCCAGCAGTGAAGCTTGGGACAGCTCCTACGAGCAGTACTTC	CASSEAWDSSYEQYF
.	TRBV21-1	TRBJ2-3	.	TGTGCCAGCAGCGCCGCGGGACCCTCCGCAGTAGATACGCAGTATTTT	CASSAAGPSAVDTQYF
.	TRBV6-1	TRBJ2-1	.	TGTGCCAGCAGTGTCGACTCCGCCTCCAATGAGCAGTTCTTC	CASSVDSASNEQFF
.	TRBV5-4	TRBJ2-3	.	TGTGCCAGCAGCTTGGTACCCCGGGAGAGCACAGATACGCAGTATTTT	CASSLVPRESTDTQYF
.	TRBV6-6	TRBJ2-1	.	TGTGCCAGCAGTTACTCGGGGGAGCAGTTCTTC	CASSYSGEQFF
.	TRBV7-9	TRBJ1-1	.	TGTGCCAGCAGCTTAGTGGGGGCCGGGAGAACTGAAGCTTTCTTT	CASSLVGAGRTEAFF
.	TRBV9	TRBJ2-3	.	TGTGCCAGCAGCGCCCCGGGGGACACAGATACGCAGTATTTT	CASSAPGDTDTQYF
.	TRBV9	TRBJ2-1	.	TGTGCCAGCAGCGTCAAGGGCGGTGAGCAGTTCTTC	CASSVKGGEQFF
.	TRBV30	TRBJ2-1	.	TGTGCCTGGAGTGTAGGGACGGATTATAATGAGCAGTTCTTC	CAWSVGTDYNEQFF
.	TRBV30	TRBJ2-5	.	TGTGCCTGGGATGGAGGGGGAGGGGAGGAGACCCAGTACTTC	CAWDGGGGEETQYF
.	TRBV10-1	TRBJ2-7	.	TGCGCCAGCAGTGTGGGGATCACCTACGAGCAGTACTTC	CASSVGITYEQYF